This T cell receptor (beta chain) was captured in a study of identical twins. This CDR3 contains 20 residues. The study, taken as a whole, reports: Conclusions leaned on cross-sectional statistical analysis and did not track the same donors over time. Insertions ran lower in abundant cord blood beta clonotypes, though not in memory repertoires. In monozygotic twins, models underestimated the sharing of out-of-frame TCR alpha.

Unique molecular identifiers were present on the cDNA, which also gained a universal primer site by template switching. MiXCR, run by TCRdb on the 5' RACE reads, gives a single entry per CDR3 protein. The data hold some 1,600,000 distinct CDR3 sequences, with around 29% observed a single time. As for this clonotype: The target antigen is unknown.

The sequencing sample was made of cord blood. This receptor was obtained from a newborn girl in good health. The chain couples TRBV21-1 to TRBJ2-1. TRBV21-1 is a documented pseudogene. In DNA form, the CDR3 reads TGTGCCAGCAGCAATATCGGTCGGCTGGTGCCTTGGAAATCCTACAATGAGCAGTTCTTC. It specifies CASSNIGRLVPWKSYNEQFF.